This is a list of T cell receptor beta chains from one sample in a study of blood T cell repertoires in COVID-19. Using immunoSEQ multiplex PCR, the repertoire was profiled, and TCRdb retains in-frame clones only, with some absent. The table includes 200,000 to 250,000 clones, around 89% detected once. The source material was PBMCs or T cells enriched from blood (not recorded which). The receptors shown here come from a woman in her late teens or twenties in a cohort exposed to, infected with or recovered from COVID-19 (not recorded which). The conserved cysteine and the conserved F or W are not part of the CDR3 here.

j_call: TRBJ1-4; v_call: TRBV6-1; cdr3_aa: ASSDRDPGARGEKLF
j_call: TRBJ1-2; v_call: TRBV19; cdr3_aa: ASIPGQLHYGYT
j_call: TRBJ1-6; v_call: TRBV9; cdr3_aa: ASSVGGANSPLH
j_call: TRBJ1-6; v_call: TRBV6-5; cdr3_aa: ASSSPRRGNSPLH
j_call: TRBJ2-3; v_call: TRBV4-2; cdr3_aa: ASSQDDRGPGDTQY
j_call: TRBJ2-7; v_call: TRBV5-8; cdr3_aa: ASSPHGSSYEQY
j_call: TRBJ2-2; v_call: TRBV27; cdr3_aa: ASSLYRGIGELF
j_call: TRBJ1-1; v_call: TRBV29-1; cdr3_aa: SAQGAALGGTEAF
j_call: TRBJ1-2; v_call: TRBV5-6; cdr3_aa: ASSLVAGTGLYGYT
j_call: TRBJ1-2; v_call: TRBV7-8; cdr3_aa: ASSPGYGYT
j_call: TRBJ1-6; v_call: TRBV19; cdr3_aa: ASSMPGNSPLH
j_call: TRBJ1-1; v_call: TRBV5-6; cdr3_aa: ASSVLVAEAF
j_call: TRBJ1-4; v_call: TRBV18; cdr3_aa: ASSPNVGQATNEKLF
j_call: TRBJ1-5; v_call: TRBV7-3; cdr3_aa: ASSPPGIRPQH
j_call: TRBJ2-1; v_call: TRBV19; cdr3_aa: ASSMNPGRGNYNEQF
j_call: TRBJ1-1; v_call: TRBV10-3; cdr3_aa: AIARDSMNTEAF
j_call: TRBJ1-2; v_call: TRBV2; cdr3_aa: ASSAGTAPNYGYT
j_call: TRBJ1-3; v_call: TRBV11-2; cdr3_aa: ASSQFGAGYGNTIY
j_call: TRBJ1-2; v_call: TRBV3-1/TRBV3-2; cdr3_aa: ASSHLFGQSLFLDGYT
j_call: TRBJ2-7; v_call: TRBV28; cdr3_aa: ASSFPLSYEQY
j_call: TRBJ2-5; v_call: TRBV4-1; cdr3_aa: ASSQVQAGSQETQY
j_call: TRBJ1-5; v_call: TRBV6-5; cdr3_aa: ASSQTGFGNQPQH
j_call: TRBJ1-6; v_call: TRBV5-6; cdr3_aa: ASNIQGRSNSPLH
j_call: TRBJ1-1; v_call: TRBV24-1; cdr3_aa: ATSDRTAENEAF
j_call: TRBJ1-2; v_call: TRBV5-1; cdr3_aa: ASSLAVGEHYGYT
j_call: TRBJ2-2; v_call: TRBV19; cdr3_aa: ASRKGGVNTGELF
j_call: TRBJ2-7; v_call: TRBV28; cdr3_aa: ASSLSRGVGQY
j_call: TRBJ2-2; v_call: TRBV5-4; cdr3_aa: ASSSTGIHTGELF
j_call: TRBJ1-2; v_call: TRBV7-8; cdr3_aa: ASSPQGDNYGYT
j_call: TRBJ2-3; v_call: TRBV28; cdr3_aa: ASSTRDRTKTGTDTQY
j_call: TRBJ2-2; v_call: TRBV7-3; cdr3_aa: ASSLGLAENTGELF
j_call: TRBJ1-2; v_call: TRBV19; cdr3_aa: ASSIATGTGVGYT
j_call: TRBJ2-1; v_call: TRBV4-1; cdr3_aa: ASSQAGSLNEQF
j_call: TRBJ1-2; v_call: TRBV28; cdr3_aa: ASRAGLRIEGYT
j_call: TRBJ1-1; v_call: TRBV10-1; cdr3_aa: ASSKSGANTEAF
j_call: TRBJ1-6; v_call: TRBV11-3; cdr3_aa: ASSFVKSDSPLH
j_call: TRBJ1-5; v_call: TRBV3-1/TRBV3-2; cdr3_aa: ASSQGSGVGQPQH
j_call: TRBJ2-3; v_call: TRBV7-2; cdr3_aa: ASSLVSPSGPDTQY
j_call: TRBJ2-7; v_call: TRBV11-3; cdr3_aa: ASSLRGYEQY
j_call: TRBJ2-3; v_call: TRBV3-1/TRBV3-2; cdr3_aa: ASSQARADTQY
j_call: TRBJ2-5; v_call: TRBV5-1; cdr3_aa: ASSLNIQETQY
j_call: TRBJ2-7; v_call: TRBV12-3/TRBV12-4; cdr3_aa: ASGPGGGKQY
j_call: TRBJ1-1; v_call: TRBV12-3/TRBV12-4; cdr3_aa: ASGGQPTEAF
j_call: TRBJ2-4; v_call: TRBV19; cdr3_aa: ASSFLAKNIQY
j_call: TRBJ2-1; v_call: TRBV13; cdr3_aa: ASHRLGLRREQF
j_call: TRBJ2-7; v_call: TRBV11-1; cdr3_aa: ASSPGTSGRDEQY
j_call: TRBJ1-5; v_call: TRBV6-5; cdr3_aa: ASQGQPHSNQPQH
j_call: TRBJ1-1; v_call: TRBV12-3/TRBV12-4; cdr3_aa: ASSRGQGLQAF
j_call: TRBJ1-1; v_call: TRBV5-1; cdr3_aa: ASSLGQSTEAF
j_call: TRBJ1-1; v_call: TRBV3-1/TRBV3-2; cdr3_aa: ASGGMNTEAF
j_call: TRBJ1-5; v_call: TRBV2; cdr3_aa: ASKGGDQPQH
j_call: TRBJ2-7; v_call: TRBV6-4; cdr3_aa: ASSGTSGRAYEQY
j_call: TRBJ2-1; v_call: TRBV7-3; cdr3_aa: ASSTVNSGYDEQF
j_call: TRBJ1-2; v_call: TRBV15; cdr3_aa: ATSRDPGGGYT
j_call: TRBJ1-1; v_call: TRBV18; cdr3_aa: ASSPPGQGNTEAF